This record looks at one TCR beta chain sequence and its context. This specimen comes from a study of cytomegalovirus exposure and HLA in healthy donors. Germline CDR1 and CDR2: LNHDA and SQIVND (reference sequence). V lost 6 bases to trimming and J lost 2 bases, with 14 bases between them. The CDR3 loop spans 14 amino acids. The PCR contained 60 Vbeta and 13 Jbeta primers. The data were produced by immunoSEQ multiplex PCR, yet TCRdb's version contains in-frame clones alone and is incomplete. The sample holds approximately 150,000 clones, approximately 80% seen once. The TCR sequence derives from a man between 18 and 29 years old in good health and CMV-seropositive. Specimen: PBMCs. The chain joins TRBV19 to TRBJ2-7; D is undetermined. CDR3 protein: CASRHTSRTYEQYF. Written as DNA, the CDR3 is TGTGCCAGTAGGCATACCTCGAGAACCTACGAGCAGTACTTC.